These T cell receptor beta chains were read from a single sample in a study of graft-versus-host responses after intestinal transplantation. TCRdb keeps only in-frame clones here, not all; method: immunoSEQ multiplex PCR. This repertoire shows about 90,000 clones, about 93% found once; its top ten account for about 1.1%. The antigens these receptors bind are not known. The input for sequencing was unstimulated CD8+ T cells sorted from spleen or lymph node cells, taken before transplant. These receptors originate from a human donor who was the organ donor for an intestinal transplant. CDR3s include the opening cysteine and the closing phenylalanine or tryptophan. D genes are given only for firm matches. The size of a clone is reported for some rows only, either as once, few or many, or as a class for expanded clones.

d_call	clone_size	v_call	j_call	cdr3_nt	cdr3_aa
TRBD1	NA	TRBV19	TRBJ1-1	TGTGCCAGTAGTGTGGGACAGACGAACACTGAAGCTTTCTTT	CASSVGQTNTEAFF
TRBD2	once	TRBV5-4	TRBJ2-1	TGTGCCAGCAGCCCGACTAGCGGGGGGGCTGTACCGTTCAATGAGCAGTTCTTC	CASSPTSGGAVPFNEQFF
TRBD1	NA	TRBV7-2	TRBJ1-3	TGTGCCAGCAGCTTAGAGGGGACAGGGGGAAACACCATATATTTT	CASSLEGTGGNTIYF
NA	NA	TRBV28	TRBJ2-7	TGTGCCAGCAGTTTTGCCGGGGACTACGAGCAGTACTTC	CASSFAGDYEQYF
NA	NA	TRBV11-2	TRBJ2-3	TGTGCCAGTACTCTCGGTCGGGCGGGTGAGGATACGCAGTATTTT	CASTLGRAGEDTQYF
TRBD2	NA	TRBV4-2	TRBJ2-7	TGTGCCAGCAGCCAAGACGGAGTACTAGCGGAACTAGGCTACGAGCAGTACTTC	CASSQDGVLAELGYEQYF
TRBD1	NA	TRBV6-1	TRBJ1-6	TGTGCCAGCAGTGGCCAGGGGGCGGGTTCACCCCTCCACTTT	CASSGQGAGSPLHF
NA	few	TRBV4-1	TRBJ1-2	TGCGCCAGCAGCCAAGATCAGGGCAGGGGCGGCTACACCTTC	CASSQDQGRGGYTF
NA	NA	TRBV7-6	TRBJ2-2	TGTGCCAGCAGCTTAGGGACAGAAAACACCGGGGAGCTGTTTTTT	CASSLGTENTGELFF
NA	NA	TRBV18	TRBJ1-1	TGTGCCAGCTCACCACCGGGACTCCCAGCCAGCACTGAAGCTTTCTTT	CASSPPGLPASTEAFF
NA	NA	TRBV5-1	TRBJ2-3	TGCGCCAGCAGCTTGGGGACTCGGTTGGATACGCAGTATTTT	CASSLGTRLDTQYF
TRBD1	NA	TRBV5-1	TRBJ1-2	TGCGCCAGCAAAGAAACGGCAGGGGGATATGGCTACACCTTC	CASKETAGGYGYTF
NA	once	TRBV18	TRBJ1-2	TGTGCCAGCTCACCCCCCGTGAGAGGCTACACCTTC	CASSPPVRGYTF
NA	NA	TRBV2	TRBJ1-4	TGTGCCAGCAGGGGGCCTGTCAAGGAAAATGAAAAACTGTTTTTT	CASRGPVKENEKLFF
TRBD1	NA	TRBV6-5	TRBJ1-5	TGTGCCAGCAGGCGACAGGGGGCTAATCAGCCCCAGCATTTT	CASRRQGANQPQHF
NA	NA	TRBV30	TRBJ2-1	TGTGCCTGGAGTTTCGACTCGAACGGGCAGTTCTTC	CAWSFDSNGQFF
NA	NA	TRBV19	TRBJ1-3	TGTGCCAGTAGTACCTCAGAGGGCGGTTCTGGAAACACCATATATTTT	CASSTSEGGSGNTIYF
TRBD1	NA	TRBV11-2	TRBJ2-7	TGTGCCAGCAGCCCTAACAGGGGAAGGACCAGAACCTACGAGCAGTACTTC	CASSPNRGRTRTYEQYF
TRBD1	NA	TRBV9	TRBJ1-3	TGTGCCAGCAGCACCCGGGACAGGGGAACTTTTTTTGACACCATATATTTT	CASSTRDRGTFFDTIYF
NA	NA	TRBV9	TRBJ1-2	TGTGCCAGCAGCGTAGGGGGGGGCGACTATGGCTACACCTTC	CASSVGGGDYGYTF
NA	NA	TRBV28	TRBJ1-4	TGTGCCAGCACCGGGGGGGACGGTCATGAAAAACTGTTTTTT	CASTGGDGHEKLFF
NA	once	TRBV4-3	TRBJ1-2	TGCGCCAGCAGCCAAGACTATCCCGCTGGGAGGGGATCGCAGGGCTACACCTTC	CASSQDYPAGRGSQGYTF
NA	NA	TRBV7-2	TRBJ1-5	TGTGCCAGCAGCTTTGCAGGGCAGGGTCAGCCCCAGCATTTT	CASSFAGQGQPQHF
NA	NA	TRBV7-2	TRBJ2-7	TGTGCCAGCAGCTCAGGCCACGAGCAGTACTTC	CASSSGHEQYF
NA	NA	TRBV5-7	TRBJ1-1	TGTGCCAGCAGCTATTTTGAAGGGGCTGAAGCTTTCTTT	CASSYFEGAEAFF
TRBD1	NA	TRBV28	TRBJ2-4	TGTGCCACTATATCGACAGGGCTAGGCAAAAACATTCAGTACTTC	CATISTGLGKNIQYF
NA	NA	TRBV25-1	TRBJ2-1	TGTGCCAGCAGTGAGTTCGTTAGGGGAAATGAGCAGTTCTTC	CASSEFVRGNEQFF
NA	NA	TRBV6-5	TRBJ2-7	TGTGCCAGCAGTTACGGGGGCCCCTCGGGCGAGCAGTACTTC	CASSYGGPSGEQYF
TRBD1	NA	TRBV19	TRBJ2-7	TGTGCCAGTAGTATGACAGGGGGCTACGAGCAGTACTTC	CASSMTGGYEQYF
NA	NA	TRBV27	TRBJ2-3	TGTGCCAGCAGTCCCCAGGGTAGTGATACGCAGTATTTT	CASSPQGSDTQYF
NA	NA	TRBV28	TRBJ2-1	TGTGCCAGCAGTCTTGTGAGCTCCTACAATGAGCAGTTCTTC	CASSLVSSYNEQFF
NA	NA	TRBV2	TRBJ1-2	TGTGCCAGCAGTGAAGCGAGTAATTTTCGCTATGGCTACACCTTC	CASSEASNFRYGYTF
TRBD2	NA	TRBV5-1	TRBJ2-4	TGCGCCAGCAGCGTCCGTTTGGGGAGCGGGAATTCGACCTTACCTTTAGCCAAAAACATTCAGTACTTC	CASSVRLGSGNSTLPLAKNIQYF
NA	NA	TRBV6-6	TRBJ2-5	TGTGCCAGCAGTTACTCCCGCAGGGGACAAGAGACCCAGTACTTC	CASSYSRRGQETQYF
TRBD1	NA	TRBV19	TRBJ1-2	TGTGCCAGTAGTTCGACAGGGGACTACACCTTC	CASSSTGDYTF
NA	NA	TRBV4-1	TRBJ2-1	TGCGCCAGCAGCCCGATAACTAGGAGGTCCTACAATGAGCAGTTCTTC	CASSPITRRSYNEQFF
TRBD2	NA	TRBV18	TRBJ2-3	TGTGCCAGCTCACGTAGCGGGGGGCGTAGCACAGATACGCAGTATTTT	CASSRSGGRSTDTQYF
NA	once	TRBV4-1	TRBJ2-6	TGCGCCAGCAGCCAAGTCCACTCTGGGGCCAACGTCCTGACTTTC	CASSQVHSGANVLTF
TRBD1	NA	TRBV27	TRBJ2-1	TGTGCCACGCGACAGGGGGGCTCCTACAATGAGCAGTTCTTC	CATRQGGSYNEQFF
NA	NA	TRBV7-9	TRBJ2-2	TGTGCCAGCAGCTTCGGAGTAGCCGGGGAGCTGTTTTTT	CASSFGVAGELFF
TRBD2	few	TRBV27	TRBJ2-7	TGTGCCAGCACTAGCGGCTACGAGCAGTACTTC	CASTSGYEQYF
TRBD1	once	TRBV13	TRBJ2-3	TGTGCCAGCAGCTTAGGACAGGGGGCGGTGGGGAGAGATACGCAGTATTTT	CASSLGQGAVGRDTQYF
NA	NA	TRBV2	TRBJ2-7	TGTGCCAGCAATCGGGGGATCAGCTACGAGCAGTACTTC	CASNRGISYEQYF
TRBD1	NA	TRBV27	TRBJ2-7	TGTGCCAGCAGCCGCAGGGGGCGCATCGACGAGCAGTACTTC	CASSRRGRIDEQYF
TRBD2	NA	TRBV5-8	TRBJ2-2	TGTGCCAGCAGCCCATGGCCGCTAGCGGGAGCGGGTACCGGGGAGCTGTTTTTT	CASSPWPLAGAGTGELFF
NA	NA	TRBV11-2	TRBJ2-7	TGTGCCAGCAGCTTAGACACGAGGAGCTCCTACGAGCAGTACTTC	CASSLDTRSSYEQYF
TRBD1	few	TRBV5-5	TRBJ2-4	TGTGCCAGCAGCCCGGACAGGGCCAATGGGTTCAGCATTCAGTACTTC	CASSPDRANGFSIQYF
TRBD2	NA	TRBV6-4	TRBJ2-1	TGTGCCAGCGCCAGTATGGCGGGGGGGTACAATGAGCAGTTCTTC	CASASMAGGYNEQFF
TRBD1	NA	TRBV28	TRBJ2-5	TGTGCCAGCAGTTTGGCGGAAACGGGACAGGACTTCCAAGAGACCCAGTACTTC	CASSLAETGQDFQETQYF
NA	once	TRBV7-9	TRBJ2-1	TGTGCCAGCAGGGCCAGTCATGAGCAGTTCTTC	CASRASHEQFF
TRBD2	NA	TRBV30	TRBJ2-3	TGTGCCACCAGCGGGGACACAGATACGCAGTATTTT	CATSGDTDTQYF
NA	NA	TRBV9	TRBJ2-3	TGTGCCAGCAGCGAAGGTGGTAGCGTCACAGATACGCAGTATTTT	CASSEGGSVTDTQYF
TRBD1	few	TRBV6-1	TRBJ2-3	TGTGCCAGCAGTGAAGCTCCCAGGGGACAGGGCACAGATACGCAGTATTTT	CASSEAPRGQGTDTQYF